The present T cell receptor (beta chain) was sequenced within a study of T cell responses to AZD1222 COVID-19 vaccine. Study-wide context: Researchers grouped second doses given at about 4 or about 12 weeks into one pool.

Profiled with immunoSEQ multiplex PCR; TCRdb holds only in-frame clones, not every one. The sample has about 130,000 clones; around 89% are singletons. Study results and caveats: Across the whole spike, CD4 TCRs peaked at regions 160-218 and 743-854. Clonal diversity was possibly underestimated; the donors were predominantly white British and more often female. Sampling captured repertoires only after the peak T cell response.

Note on this clone: What it binds is not known.

Per germline, CDR1 KGHSH and CDR2 LQKENI. Losses at the gene ends were 0 bases for V and 2 bases for J; bases not matched to a gene: 6. This CDR3 is 16 amino acids long. V is TRBV18 and J is TRBJ2-5; TRBD2 matches at 7 bases. The material was peripheral blood, obtained on day 0 of AZD1222 vaccination. This receptor was identified in an adult in good health. As DNA, the CDR3 is TGTGCCAGCTCACCACCGTTCGCGGGGGAACAAGAGACCCAGTACTTC. Its translation is CASSPPFAGEQETQYF.